The source of this TCR beta chain is a study of cytomegalovirus exposure and HLA in healthy donors. Germline CDR1 and CDR2: SGHRS and YFSETQ. The V end lost 3 bases, the J end lost 4 bases, and 8 bases lay between the germline ends. This CDR3 has 13 residues. PCR was performed using 60 Vbeta and 13 Jbeta primers. Profiled with immunoSEQ multiplex PCR; TCRdb holds only in-frame clones, not every one. Among roughly 90,000 clones listed, around 82% were seen once. Comment on this clone: The target antigen is unknown.

Among the donors, all were healthy bone marrow donors. General observations from the study: Several of the most significant clusters appeared, in a later analysis, to be linked to common viral pathogens.

Sequenced material: PBMCs. The V call is TRBV5-1, the J call TRBJ1-3, with D tentatively TRBD1 (6 bases). This clonotype was obtained from a man between 18 and 35 years old in good health and CMV-seronegative. CDR3 sequence: CASSWGPGNTIYF. CDR3 bases: TGCGCCAGCAGCTGGGGGCCCGGAAACACCATATATTTT.